This T cell receptor (beta chain) was recorded in a study of T cell responses to AZD1222 COVID-19 vaccine. The V end lost 8 bases, the J end lost 0 bases, and 8 bases lay between the germline ends. CDR3 length: 13 amino acids. Germline-derived CDR1 and CDR2 are MNHEY and SVGAGI. Study findings and constraints: There were mostly white British donors and more females than males, and clonal diversity was possibly underestimated. Recipients of AZD1222 seropositive at baseline numbered only 5 to 7.

With respect to this clone: No antigen is known for it.

Using immunoSEQ multiplex PCR, the repertoire was profiled, and TCRdb retains in-frame clones only, with some absent. The sample contains some 150,000 clones, approximately 93% of which appear only once. The sequenced sample was peripheral blood, obtained on day 0 of AZD1222 vaccination. This sequence was found in an adult in good health. V gene TRBV6-5 combines with J gene TRBJ1-3, with D uncertain. The CDR3 sequence: CASFVASGNTIYF. CDR3 DNA sequence: TGTGCCAGCTTCGTGGCCTCTGGAAACACCATATATTTT.